Following are 3 T cell receptor beta chains from one sample sequenced in a study of blood T cell repertoires in COVID-19. Libraries were prepared by immunoSEQ multiplex PCR; TCRdb keeps only in-frame clonotypes and omits some of them. The table has fewer than 200,000 clones, roughly 80% seen once. The sequencing input was peripheral blood. The receptors derive from a human donor in a cohort sampled during active COVID-19.

The genes are TRBV19 and TRBJ1-2; 9 bases map to TRBD1. Trimming cost V 6 bases and J 6 bases; bases outside gene matches: 2. CDR1 and CDR2 from the germline V gene are LNHDA and SQIVND (reference sequence). The CDR3 extends over 12 amino acids. CDR3: CASSRQGDGYTF. The CDR3, as DNA: TGTGCCAGTAGCCGACAGGGGGATGGCTACACCTTC.

This clone was recorded only once. This chain connects TRBV11-2 to TRBJ1-5; a possible D gene is TRBD1 (6 bases). With 2 bases removed from V and 1 base from J, the gap between germline ends came to 12 bases. CDR3 size: 16 residues. CDR1 SGHAT and CDR2 FQNNGV come from the germline V gene. The CDR3 is CASSLFSQGSNQPQHF. In nucleotides, the CDR3 is TGTGCCAGCAGCTTATTCTCACAGGGAAGCAATCAGCCCCAGCATTTT.

This clone was picked up one time. The chain employs TRBV10-3 and TRBJ2-1, with TRBD2 matching over 12 bases. After removal of 2 bases from V and 6 bases from J, the junction contained 8 bases not matched to a gene. Germline-derived CDR1 and CDR2 are ENHRY and SYGVKD. The CDR3 runs 17 residues. The CDR3 DNA reads TGTGCCATCAGTGAGGGAGGACTAGCGGGGACCTCCAATGAGCAGTTCTTC. Its translation is CAISEGGLAGTSNEQFF.